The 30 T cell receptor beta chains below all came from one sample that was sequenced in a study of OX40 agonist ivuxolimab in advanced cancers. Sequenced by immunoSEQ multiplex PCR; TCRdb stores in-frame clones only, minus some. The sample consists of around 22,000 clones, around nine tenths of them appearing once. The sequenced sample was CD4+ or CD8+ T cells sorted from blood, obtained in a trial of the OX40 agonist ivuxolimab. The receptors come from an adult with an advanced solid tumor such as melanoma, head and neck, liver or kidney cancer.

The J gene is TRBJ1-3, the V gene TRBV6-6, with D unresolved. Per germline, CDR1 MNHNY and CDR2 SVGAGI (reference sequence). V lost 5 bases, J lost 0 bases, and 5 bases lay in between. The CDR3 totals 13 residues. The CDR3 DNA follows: TGTGCCAGCAGTCAGAGCTCTGGAAACACCATATATTTT. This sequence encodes CASSQSSGNTIYF.

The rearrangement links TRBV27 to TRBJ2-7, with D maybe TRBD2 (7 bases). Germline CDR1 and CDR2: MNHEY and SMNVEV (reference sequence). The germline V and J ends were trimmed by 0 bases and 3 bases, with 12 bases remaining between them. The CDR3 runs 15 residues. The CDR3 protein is CASSLSGGTNYEQYF. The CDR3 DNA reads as TGTGCCAGCAGTTTATCGGGAGGGACAAACTACGAGCAGTACTTC.

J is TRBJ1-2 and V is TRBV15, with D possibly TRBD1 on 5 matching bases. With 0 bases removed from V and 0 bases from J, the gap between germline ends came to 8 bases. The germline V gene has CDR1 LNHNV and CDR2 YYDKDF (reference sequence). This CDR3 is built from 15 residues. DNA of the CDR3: TGTGCCACCAGCAGAGATCAGGGTCCTAACTATGGCTACACCTTC. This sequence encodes CATSRDQGPNYGYTF.

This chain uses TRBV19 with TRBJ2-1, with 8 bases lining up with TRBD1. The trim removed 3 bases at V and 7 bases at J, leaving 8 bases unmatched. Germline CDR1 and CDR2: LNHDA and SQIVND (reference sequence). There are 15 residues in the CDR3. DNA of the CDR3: TGTGCCAGTAGTATGGTTCAGGGGGCATGGAATGAGCAGTTCTTC. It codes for CASSMVQGAWNEQFF.

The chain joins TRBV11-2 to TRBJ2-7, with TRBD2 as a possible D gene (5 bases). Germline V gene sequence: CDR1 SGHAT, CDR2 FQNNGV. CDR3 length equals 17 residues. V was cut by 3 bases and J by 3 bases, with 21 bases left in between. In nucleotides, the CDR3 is TGTGCCAGCAGCTTCCTTCCGACCAGCGGAAACTACTACGAGCAGTACTTC. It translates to CASSFLPTSGNYYEQYF.

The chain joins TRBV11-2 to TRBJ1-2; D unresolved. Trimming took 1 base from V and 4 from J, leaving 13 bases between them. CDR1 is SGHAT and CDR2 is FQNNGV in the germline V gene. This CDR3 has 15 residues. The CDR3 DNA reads TGTGCCAGCAGCTTAGGCCGCGACGGGTTCTATGGCTACACCTTC. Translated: CASSLGRDGFYGYTF.

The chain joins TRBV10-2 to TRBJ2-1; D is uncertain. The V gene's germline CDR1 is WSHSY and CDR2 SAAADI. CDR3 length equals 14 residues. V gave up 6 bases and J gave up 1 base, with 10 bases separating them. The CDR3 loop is CASSLYSSYNEQFF. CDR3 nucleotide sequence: TGCGCCAGCAGCCTATACAGTTCCTACAATGAGCAGTTCTTC.

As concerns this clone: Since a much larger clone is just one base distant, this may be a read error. The CDR3 DNA reads TGTGCCAGCAGTGAAAAAACCCGGACAGGGCATAGCAATCAGCCCCAGCATTTT. This translates into CASSEKTRTGHSNQPQHF. The chain couples TRBV6-4 to TRBJ1-5; 8 positions agree with TRBD1. The V segment lost 3 bases and the J segment 0 bases; nucleotides outside the gene matches: 10. This CDR3 is 18 amino acids long. CDR1 MRHNA and CDR2 SNTAGT come from the germline V gene.

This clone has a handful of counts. CDR3 coding DNA: TGTGCCAGCAGCTTAGATGCAGGGGTAGAAGGAAACACCATATATTTT. Translating gives CASSLDAGVEGNTIYF. The rearrangement links TRBV7-9 to TRBJ1-3; maybe TRBD1 (6 bases). Trimming left V 1 base short and J 4 bases short, with 14 bases between. CDR3 size: 16 residues. CDR1 is SEHNR, CDR2 FQNEAQ, per germline (reference sequence).

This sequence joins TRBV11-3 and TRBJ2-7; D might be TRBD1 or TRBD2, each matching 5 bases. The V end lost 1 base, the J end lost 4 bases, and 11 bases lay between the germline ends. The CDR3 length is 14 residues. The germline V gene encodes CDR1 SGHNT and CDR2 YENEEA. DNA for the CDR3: TGTGCCAGCAGCTTAGGTGGGACCATATACGAGCAGTACTTC. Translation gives CASSLGGTIYEQYF.

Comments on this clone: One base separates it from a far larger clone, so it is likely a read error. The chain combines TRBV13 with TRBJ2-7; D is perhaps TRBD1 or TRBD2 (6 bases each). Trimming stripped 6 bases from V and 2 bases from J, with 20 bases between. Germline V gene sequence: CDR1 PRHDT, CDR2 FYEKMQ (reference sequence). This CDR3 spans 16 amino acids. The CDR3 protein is CASSPWGADIPYEQYF. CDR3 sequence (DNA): TGTGCCAGCAGTCCCTGGGGGGCAGATATACCCTACGAGCAGTACTTC.

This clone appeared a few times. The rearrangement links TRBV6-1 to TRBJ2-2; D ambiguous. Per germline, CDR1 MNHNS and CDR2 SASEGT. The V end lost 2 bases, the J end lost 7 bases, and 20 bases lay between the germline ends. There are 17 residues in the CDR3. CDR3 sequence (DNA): TGTGCCAGCAGTGAATGGATTCCTAGACCCGATGGCGGGGAGCTGTTTTTT. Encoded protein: CASSEWIPRPDGGELFF.

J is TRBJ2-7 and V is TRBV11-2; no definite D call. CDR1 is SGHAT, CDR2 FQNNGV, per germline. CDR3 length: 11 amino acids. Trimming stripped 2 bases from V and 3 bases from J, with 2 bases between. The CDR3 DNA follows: TGTGCCAGCAGCTTAATCTACGAGCAGTACTTC. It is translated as CASSLIYEQYF. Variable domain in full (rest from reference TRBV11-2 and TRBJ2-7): EAGVAQSPRYKIIEKRQSVAFWCNPISGHATLYWYQQILGQGPKLLIQFQNNGVVDDSQLPKDRFSAERLKGVDSTLKIQPAKLEDSAVYLCASSLIYEQYFGPGTRLTVT.

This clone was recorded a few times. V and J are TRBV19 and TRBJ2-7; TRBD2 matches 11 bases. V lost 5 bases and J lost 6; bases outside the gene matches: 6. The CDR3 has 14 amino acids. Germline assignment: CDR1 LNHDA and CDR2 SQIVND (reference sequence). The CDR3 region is CASSVAGGPVEQYF. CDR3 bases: TGTGCCAGTAGTGTAGCGGGAGGGCCGGTCGAGCAGTACTTC.

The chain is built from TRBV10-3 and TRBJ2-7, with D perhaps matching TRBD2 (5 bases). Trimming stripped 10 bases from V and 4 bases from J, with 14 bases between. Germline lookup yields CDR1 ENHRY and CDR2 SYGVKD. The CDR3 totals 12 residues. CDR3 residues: CATGDSDYEQYF. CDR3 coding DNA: TGTGCCACCGGTGATAGCGATTACGAGCAGTACTTC.

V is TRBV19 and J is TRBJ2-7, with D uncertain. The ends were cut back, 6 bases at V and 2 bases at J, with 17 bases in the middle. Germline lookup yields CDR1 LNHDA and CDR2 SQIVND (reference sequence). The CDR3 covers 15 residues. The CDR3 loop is CASSLTYSRPYEQYF. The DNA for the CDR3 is TGTGCCAGTAGCCTGACATATTCCCGCCCCTACGAGCAGTACTTC. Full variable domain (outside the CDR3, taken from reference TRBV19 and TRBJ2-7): DGGITQSPKYLFRKEGQNVTLSCEQNLNHDAMYWYRQDPGQGLRLIYYSQIVNDFQKGDIAEGYSVSREKKESFPLTVTSAQKNPTAFYLCASSLTYSRPYEQYFGPGTRLTVT.

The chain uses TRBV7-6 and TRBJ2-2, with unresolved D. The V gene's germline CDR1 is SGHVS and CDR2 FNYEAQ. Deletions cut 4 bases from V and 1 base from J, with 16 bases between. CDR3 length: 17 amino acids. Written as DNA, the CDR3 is TGTGCCAGCAGCTGGAGTCCGGGTGATCAGAACACCGGGGAGCTGTTTTTT. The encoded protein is CASSWSPGDQNTGELFF.

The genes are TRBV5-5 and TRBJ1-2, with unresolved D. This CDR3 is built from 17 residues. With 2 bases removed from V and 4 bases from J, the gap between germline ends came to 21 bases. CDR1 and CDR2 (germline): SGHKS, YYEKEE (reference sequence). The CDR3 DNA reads TGTGCCAGCAGCTTCGGACCTGACGTGGGAACTGCCTATGGCTACACCTTC. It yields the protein CASSFGPDVGTAYGYTF.

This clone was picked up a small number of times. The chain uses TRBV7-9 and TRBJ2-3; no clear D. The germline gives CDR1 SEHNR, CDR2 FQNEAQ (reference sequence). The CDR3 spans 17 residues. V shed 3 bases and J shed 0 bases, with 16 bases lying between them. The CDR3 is CASSFLPISSSTDTQYF. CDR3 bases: TGTGCCAGCAGCTTTCTTCCTATCTCATCTAGCACAGATACGCAGTATTTT.

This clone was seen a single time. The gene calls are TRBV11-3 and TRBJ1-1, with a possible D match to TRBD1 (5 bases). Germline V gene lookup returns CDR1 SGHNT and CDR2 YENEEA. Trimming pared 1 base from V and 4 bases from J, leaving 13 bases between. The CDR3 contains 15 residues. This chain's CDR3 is CASSLVPGSGTEAFF. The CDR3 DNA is TGTGCCAGCAGCTTAGTCCCAGGGTCGGGCACTGAAGCTTTCTTT.

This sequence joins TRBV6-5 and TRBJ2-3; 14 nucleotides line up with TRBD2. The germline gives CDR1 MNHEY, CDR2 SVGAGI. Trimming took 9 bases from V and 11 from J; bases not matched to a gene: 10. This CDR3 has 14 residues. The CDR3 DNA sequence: TGTGCCAGGCGGTCCGGGACTAGCGGGAGTTGGCAGTATTTT. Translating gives CARRSGTSGSWQYF.

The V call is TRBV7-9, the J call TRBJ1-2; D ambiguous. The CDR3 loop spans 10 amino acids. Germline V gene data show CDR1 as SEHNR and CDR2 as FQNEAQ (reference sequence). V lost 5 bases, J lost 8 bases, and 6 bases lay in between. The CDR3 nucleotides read TGTGCCAGCAGCGCGTACGGCTACACCTTC. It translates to CASSAYGYTF. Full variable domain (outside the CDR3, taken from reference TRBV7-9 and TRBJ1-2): DTGVSQNPRHKITKRGQNVTFRCDPISEHNRLYWYRQTLGQGPEFLTYFQNEAQLEKSRLLSDRFSAERPKGSFSTLEIQRTEQGDSAMYLCASSAYGYTFGSGTRLTVV.

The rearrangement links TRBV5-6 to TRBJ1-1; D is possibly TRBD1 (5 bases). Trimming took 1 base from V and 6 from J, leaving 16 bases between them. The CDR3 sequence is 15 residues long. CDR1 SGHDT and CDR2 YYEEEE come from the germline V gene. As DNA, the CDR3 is TGTGCCAGCAGCTTGTCTTCGGGGGGGTTCGCTGAAGCTTTCTTT. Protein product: CASSLSSGGFAEAFF.

DNA for the CDR3: TGTGCCAGCAGCGTAGCCCCTCGACTAGCGGGATGGGAAGAGACCCAGTACTTC. Translating gives CASSVAPRLAGWEETQYF. V and J are TRBV9 and TRBJ2-5; TRBD2 agrees at 11 bases. The V gene's germline CDR1 is SGDLS and CDR2 YYNGEE. The CDR3 covers 18 residues. Trimming at V came to 0 bases and at J to 3 bases, leaving 10 bases not matched to a gene.

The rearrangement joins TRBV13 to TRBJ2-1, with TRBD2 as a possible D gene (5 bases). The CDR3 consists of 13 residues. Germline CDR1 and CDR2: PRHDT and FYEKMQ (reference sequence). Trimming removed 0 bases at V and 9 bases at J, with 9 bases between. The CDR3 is CASSLGPAGEQFF. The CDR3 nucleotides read TGTGCCAGCAGCTTAGGCCCGGCGGGTGAGCAGTTCTTC.

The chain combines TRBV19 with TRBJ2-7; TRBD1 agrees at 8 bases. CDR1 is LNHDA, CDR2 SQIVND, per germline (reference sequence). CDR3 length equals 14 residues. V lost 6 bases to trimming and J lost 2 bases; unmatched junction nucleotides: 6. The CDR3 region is CASRASDRAYEQYF. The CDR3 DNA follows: TGTGCCAGTAGGGCTTCGGACAGGGCCTACGAGCAGTACTTC.

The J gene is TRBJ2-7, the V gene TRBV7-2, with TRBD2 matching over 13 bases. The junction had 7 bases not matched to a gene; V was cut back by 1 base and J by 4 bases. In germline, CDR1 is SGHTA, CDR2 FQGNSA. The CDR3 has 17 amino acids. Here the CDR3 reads CASSLGQGLAGLYEQYF. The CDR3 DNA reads TGTGCCAGCAGCTTAGGCCAGGGACTAGCGGGGTTATACGAGCAGTACTTC.

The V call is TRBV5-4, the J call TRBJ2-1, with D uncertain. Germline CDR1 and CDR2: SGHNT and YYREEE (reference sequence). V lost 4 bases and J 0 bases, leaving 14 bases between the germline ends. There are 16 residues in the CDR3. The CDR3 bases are TGTGCCAGCAGCAACCTTGGCGGCAGCTCCTACAATGAGCAGTTCTTC. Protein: CASSNLGGSSYNEQFF.

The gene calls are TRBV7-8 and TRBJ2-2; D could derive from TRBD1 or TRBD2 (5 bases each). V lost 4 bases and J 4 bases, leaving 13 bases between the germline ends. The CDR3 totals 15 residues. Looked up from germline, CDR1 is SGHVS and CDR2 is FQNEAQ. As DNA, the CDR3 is TGTGCCAGCAGCTCCGGGACGGCGGGCACCGGGGAGCTGTTTTTT. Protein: CASSSGTAGTGELFF.

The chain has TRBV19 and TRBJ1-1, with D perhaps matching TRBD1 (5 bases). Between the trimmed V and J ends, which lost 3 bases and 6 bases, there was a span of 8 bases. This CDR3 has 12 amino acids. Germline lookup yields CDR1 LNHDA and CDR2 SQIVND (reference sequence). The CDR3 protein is CASSIGGAEAFF. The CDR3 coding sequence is TGTGCCAGTAGTATCGGGGGTGCTGAAGCTTTCTTT.